This T cell receptor beta chain was recovered during a study of cytomegalovirus exposure and HLA in healthy donors. This PCR relied on a set of 60 Vbeta primers and 13 Jbeta primers. Assay used: immunoSEQ multiplex PCR; TCRdb lists only in-frame clones, some missing. In the table there are roughly 200,000 clones, roughly 79% of which are singletons. Germline V gives CDR1 SGDLS, CDR2 YYNGEE. CDR3 length: 17 residues. V dropped 0 bases and J dropped 3; count of bases not matched to a gene: 7. The sequence derives from a man younger than 45 in good health and CMV-seronegative. The sample consisted of PBMCs. This chain uses TRBV9 with TRBJ2-1; 9 bases match TRBD2. This CDR3 reads CASSVEGTSPFYNEQFF. The CDR3, as DNA: TGTGCCAGCAGCGTAGAAGGGACTAGCCCTTTCTACAATGAGCAGTTCTTC.